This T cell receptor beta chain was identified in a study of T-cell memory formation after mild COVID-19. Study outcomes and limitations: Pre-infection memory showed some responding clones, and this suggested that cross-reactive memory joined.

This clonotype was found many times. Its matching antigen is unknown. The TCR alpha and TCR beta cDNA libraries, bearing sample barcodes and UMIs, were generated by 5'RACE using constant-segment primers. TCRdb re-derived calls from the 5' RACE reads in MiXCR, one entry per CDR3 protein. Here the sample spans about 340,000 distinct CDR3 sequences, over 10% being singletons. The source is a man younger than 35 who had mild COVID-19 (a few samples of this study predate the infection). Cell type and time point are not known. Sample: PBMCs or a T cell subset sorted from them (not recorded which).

CDR3 amino acids: CATLPGQRFTDTQYF. CDR3 sequence (DNA): TGTGCCACGCTTCCGGGACAGAGATTCACAGATACGCAGTATTTT. V gene TRBV10-3 combines with J gene TRBJ2-3; 7 bases align to TRBD1. This CDR3 has 15 amino acids. The V gene's germline CDR1 is ENHRY and CDR2 SYGVKD. The junction had 12 bases not matched to a gene; V was cut back by 10 bases and J by 2 bases.